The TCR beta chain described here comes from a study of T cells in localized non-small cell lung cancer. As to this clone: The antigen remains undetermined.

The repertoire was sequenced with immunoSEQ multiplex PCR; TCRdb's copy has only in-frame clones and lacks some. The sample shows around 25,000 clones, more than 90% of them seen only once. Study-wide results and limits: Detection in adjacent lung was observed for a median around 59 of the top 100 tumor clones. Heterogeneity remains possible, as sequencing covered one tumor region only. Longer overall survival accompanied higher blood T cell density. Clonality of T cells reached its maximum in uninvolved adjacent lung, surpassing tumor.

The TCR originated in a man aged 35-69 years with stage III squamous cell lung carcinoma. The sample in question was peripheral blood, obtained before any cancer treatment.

The CDR3 loop is CASSSLAGVNTGELFF. CDR3 coding DNA: TGCGCCAGCAGCTCCCTAGCGGGGGTGAACACCGGGGAGCTGTTTTTT. The chain links TRBV5-1 to TRBJ2-2, with TRBD2 matching 10 bases. The CDR3 contains 16 residues. The V gene end was trimmed by 3 bases and the J gene end by 1 base; junction bases not matched to a gene: 3. CDR1 is SGHRS, CDR2 YFSETQ, per germline.